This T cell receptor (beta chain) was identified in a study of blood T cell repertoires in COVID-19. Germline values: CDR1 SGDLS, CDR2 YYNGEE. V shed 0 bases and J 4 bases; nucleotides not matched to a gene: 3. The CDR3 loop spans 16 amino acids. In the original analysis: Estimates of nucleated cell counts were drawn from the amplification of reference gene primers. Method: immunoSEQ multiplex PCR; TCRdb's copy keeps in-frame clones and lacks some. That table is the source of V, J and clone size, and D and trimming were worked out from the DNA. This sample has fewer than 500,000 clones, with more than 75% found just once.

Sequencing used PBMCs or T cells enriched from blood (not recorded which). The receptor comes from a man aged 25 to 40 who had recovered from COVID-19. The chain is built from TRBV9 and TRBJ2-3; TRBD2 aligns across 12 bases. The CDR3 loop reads CASSVDASGGADTQYF. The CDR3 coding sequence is TGTGCCAGCAGCGTAGATGCTAGCGGGGGGGCAGATACGCAGTATTTT.